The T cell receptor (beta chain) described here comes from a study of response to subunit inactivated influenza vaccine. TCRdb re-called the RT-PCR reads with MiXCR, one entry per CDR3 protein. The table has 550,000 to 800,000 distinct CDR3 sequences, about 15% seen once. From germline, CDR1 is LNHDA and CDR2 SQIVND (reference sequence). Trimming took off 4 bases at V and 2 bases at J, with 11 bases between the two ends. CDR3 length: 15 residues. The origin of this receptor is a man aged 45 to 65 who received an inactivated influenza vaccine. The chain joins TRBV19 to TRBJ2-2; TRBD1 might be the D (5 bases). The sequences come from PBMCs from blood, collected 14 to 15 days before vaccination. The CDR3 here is CASSTRQLNTGELFF. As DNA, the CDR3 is TGTGCCAGTAGTACCCGACAGTTAAACACCGGGGAGCTGTTTTTT.